Listed below are T cell receptor beta chains from one sample, sequenced in a study of human T cells and chemical hapten exposure. One entry per CDR3 protein, called by TCRdb with MiXCR from the RACE reads. The data contain about 71,000 distinct CDR3 sequences, more than 9.5% of them singletons. The material was whole blood, obtained in connection with sensitization to the hapten diphenylcyclopropenone (DPC). These receptors all stem from a woman aged 50 to 60 with alopecia areata. Some clones in this sample may be carry-over from other donors' samples. Both conserved end residues are part of each CDR3. A D gene is named only where the DNA matches it firmly. Expanded clones are given a class, and other clones once, few, many or no size at all.

abundance: few; d_gene: TRBD1; len: 16; v_gene: TRBV5-1; j_gene: TRBJ2-3; CDR3aa: CASSTGTGASRDTQYF; CDR3nt: TGCGCCAGCAGTACCGGGACAGGGGCTTCCAGAGATACGCAGTATTTT
abundance: many; d_gene: NA; len: 15; v_gene: TRBV11-2; j_gene: TRBJ1-6; CDR3aa: CASSYFVGRNSPLHF; CDR3nt: TGTGCCAGCAGCTATTTCGTGGGGAGGAATTCACCCCTCCACTTT
abundance: few; d_gene: TRBD2; len: 18; v_gene: TRBV12-5; j_gene: TRBJ2-2; CDR3aa: CASGLSPSSGSASGELFF; CDR3nt: TGTGCTAGTGGTCTATCCCCATCTAGCGGGAGTGCCTCCGGGGAGCTGTTTTTT
abundance: NA; d_gene: TRBD1; len: 18; v_gene: TRBV2; j_gene: TRBJ2-6; CDR3aa: CASNEQGLPSSGANVLTF; CDR3nt: TGTGCCAGCAACGAACAGGGGCTCCCGAGCTCTGGGGCCAACGTCCTGACTTTC
abundance: NA; d_gene: NA; len: 16; v_gene: TRBV7-2; j_gene: TRBJ1-5; CDR3aa: CASSLGQAAGNQPQHF; CDR3nt: TGTGCCAGCAGCTTAGGGCAGGCAGCTGGCAATCAGCCCCAGCATTTT
abundance: many; d_gene: NA; len: 15; v_gene: TRBV19; j_gene: TRBJ2-7; CDR3aa: CASSLTGTSGYEQYF; CDR3nt: TGTGCCAGTAGCCTCACAGGTACATCGGGCTACGAGCAGTACTTC
abundance: few; d_gene: NA; len: 12; v_gene: TRBV7-2; j_gene: TRBJ2-3; CDR3aa: CASSPSGRTQYF; CDR3nt: TGTGCCAGCAGCCCTTCGGGTCGTACGCAGTATTTT
abundance: many; d_gene: NA; len: 10; v_gene: TRBV6-2/TRBV6-3; j_gene: TRBJ1-1; CDR3aa: CASSDTEAFF; CDR3nt: TGTGCCAGCAGTGATACTGAAGCTTTCTTT
abundance: many; d_gene: NA; len: 12; v_gene: TRBV28; j_gene: TRBJ1-2; CDR3aa: CASSLEYQGYTF; CDR3nt: TGTGCCAGCAGTTTAGAGTACCAGGGCTACACCTTC
abundance: many; d_gene: NA; len: 14; v_gene: TRBV19; j_gene: TRBJ1-5; CDR3aa: CASKYREVNQPQHF; CDR3nt: TGTGCCAGTAAGTACCGGGAGGTCAATCAGCCCCAGCATTTT
abundance: many; d_gene: TRBD2; len: 14; v_gene: TRBV7-6; j_gene: TRBJ2-3; CDR3aa: CASSLEGGGDTQYF; CDR3nt: TGTGCCAGCAGCTTAGAGGGCGGGGGAGATACGCAGTATTTT
abundance: many; d_gene: TRBD2; len: 15; v_gene: TRBV6-5; j_gene: TRBJ2-3; CDR3aa: CASSGTSGRAYTQYF; CDR3nt: TGTGCCAGCAGTGGGACTAGCGGGAGAGCATATACGCAGTATTTT
abundance: few; d_gene: TRBD2; len: 14; v_gene: TRBV20-1; j_gene: TRBJ2-1; CDR3aa: CSARSGGTYNEQFF; CDR3nt: TGCAGTGCTAGAAGCGGGGGGACCTACAATGAGCAGTTCTTC
abundance: many; d_gene: NA; len: 15; v_gene: TRBV7-6; j_gene: TRBJ1-3; CDR3aa: CASSLGPVRGDTIYF; CDR3nt: TGTGCCAGCAGCTTAGGCCCAGTTCGGGGAGACACCATATATTTT
abundance: NA; d_gene: NA; len: 13; v_gene: TRBV12-5; j_gene: TRBJ2-3; CDR3aa: CASGNQLADTQYF; CDR3nt: TGTGCTAGTGGAAACCAGCTCGCGGATACGCAGTATTTT
abundance: few; d_gene: NA; len: 15; v_gene: TRBV5-1; j_gene: TRBJ1-1; CDR3aa: CASSLDGQTPSEAFF; CDR3nt: TGCGCCAGCAGCTTGGATGGACAGACCCCATCTGAAGCTTTCTTT
abundance: NA; d_gene: TRBD2; len: 16; v_gene: TRBV7-8; j_gene: TRBJ2-7; CDR3aa: CASSLGHGGGLDEQYF; CDR3nt: TGTGCCAGCAGCTTAGGACACGGGGGGGGCCTTGACGAGCAGTACTTC
abundance: few; d_gene: TRBD1; len: 17; v_gene: TRBV2; j_gene: TRBJ1-5; CDR3aa: CASRTRQGSRGNQPQHF; CDR3nt: TGTGCCAGCAGAACCCGACAGGGATCGCGGGGCAATCAGCCCCAGCATTTT
abundance: many; d_gene: NA; len: 14; v_gene: TRBV12-5; j_gene: TRBJ1-5; CDR3aa: CASGAGGGNQPQHF; CDR3nt: TGTGCTAGTGGTGCGGGGGGTGGCAATCAGCCCCAGCATTTT
abundance: few; d_gene: NA; len: 13; v_gene: TRBV6-6; j_gene: TRBJ2-7; CDR3aa: CASSSSNSYEQYF; CDR3nt: TGTGCCAGCAGTTCCAGCAATTCCTACGAGCAGTACTTC
abundance: many; d_gene: NA; len: 15; v_gene: TRBV15; j_gene: TRBJ2-1; CDR3aa: CATSRERTGNNEQFF; CDR3nt: TGTGCCACCAGCAGGGAAAGGACTGGCAACAATGAGCAGTTCTTC
abundance: many; d_gene: NA; len: 15; v_gene: TRBV10-2; j_gene: TRBJ2-1; CDR3aa: CASSGRDFKGVEQFF; CDR3nt: TGCGCCAGCAGTGGCCGGGACTTTAAGGGGGTTGAGCAGTTCTTC
abundance: NA; d_gene: TRBD2; len: 13; v_gene: TRBV5-6; j_gene: TRBJ2-1; CDR3aa: CASSLVRGSEQFF; CDR3nt: TGTGCCAGCAGCTTGGTGCGGGGGAGTGAGCAGTTCTTC
abundance: many; d_gene: NA; len: 14; v_gene: TRBV2; j_gene: TRBJ2-3; CDR3aa: CASRELAGGDTQYF; CDR3nt: TGTGCCAGCAGAGAACTAGCTGGCGGAGATACGCAGTATTTT
abundance: many; d_gene: TRBD1; len: 16; v_gene: TRBV6-4; j_gene: TRBJ2-7; CDR3aa: CASNPLRDRGRNEQYF; CDR3nt: TGTGCCAGCAATCCACTCCGGGACAGGGGTCGGAACGAGCAGTACTTC
abundance: few; d_gene: TRBD1; len: 14; v_gene: TRBV5-1; j_gene: TRBJ2-6; CDR3aa: CASSLSGTGNVLTF; CDR3nt: TGCGCCAGCAGCCTCTCCGGGACAGGCAACGTCCTGACTTTC
abundance: few; d_gene: NA; len: 13; v_gene: TRBV5-1; j_gene: TRBJ2-7; CDR3aa: CASSLRTAHEQYF; CDR3nt: TGCGCCAGCAGCTTGCGGACAGCACACGAGCAGTACTTC
abundance: many; d_gene: TRBD2; len: 15; v_gene: TRBV20-1; j_gene: TRBJ2-3; CDR3aa: CSARDVGGSTDTQYF; CDR3nt: TGCAGTGCTAGAGATGTGGGAGGGAGCACAGATACGCAGTATTTT